The 31 T cell receptor beta chains below all came from one sample that was sequenced in a study of blood T cell repertoires in COVID-19. Sequencing used immunoSEQ multiplex PCR; TCRdb keeps in-frame clones, though not all of them. Among some 200,000 clones listed, 75% to 85% were seen once. The sample comprised peripheral blood. Receptors originate from a woman in her 40s with COVID-19, enrolled during active disease.

The chain employs TRBV30 and TRBJ2-7, with D unresolved. Germline loops: CDR1 GTSNPN, CDR2 SVGIG (reference sequence). V lost 4 bases and J 2 bases, leaving 9 bases between the germline ends. The CDR3 is made up of 12 amino acids. CDR3 loop: CAWIRNTYEQYF. The CDR3, as DNA: TGTGCCTGGATCAGGAATACCTACGAGCAGTACTTC.

The rearrangement links TRBV19 to TRBJ1-6, with D unresolved. Germline CDR1 and CDR2: LNHDA and SQIVND (reference sequence). The CDR3 loop spans 11 amino acids. Trimming pared 5 bases from V and 10 bases from J, leaving 6 bases between. This chain's CDR3 is CASSDRSPLHF. DNA for the CDR3: TGTGCCAGTAGTGATCGGTCACCCCTCCACTTT. Based on the CDR3 plus reference TRBV19 and TRBJ1-6, the full variable domain is DGGITQSPKYLFRKEGQNVTLSCEQNLNHDAMYWYRQDPGQGLRLIYYSQIVNDFQKGDIAEGYSVSREKKESFPLTVTSAQKNPTAFYLCASSDRSPLHFGNGTRLTVT.

The chain links TRBV25-1 to TRBJ2-1; 7 bases match TRBD2. Germline loops: CDR1 MGHDK, CDR2 SYGVNS. V was pared by 3 bases and J by 5 bases, with 4 bases of the junction left unmatched. The CDR3 length is 14 residues. Here the CDR3 reads CASSDSGPNNEQFF. DNA for the CDR3: TGTGCCAGCAGTGATAGCGGGCCAAACAATGAGCAGTTCTTC.

V and J are TRBV20-1 and TRBJ2-7, with 7 bases fitting TRBD2. The V and J ends lost 3 bases and 4 bases, in that order; junction bases with no gene match: 9. The CDR3 contains 14 residues. CDR1 and CDR2 (germline): DFQATT, SNEGSKA (reference sequence). For the CDR3, the DNA is TGCAGTGCTAGTAGGGGCGGGAGTGGGTACGAGCAGTACTTC. It is translated as CSASRGGSGYEQYF.

This sequence joins TRBV15 and TRBJ1-5, with TRBD1 matching 9 bases. Trimming cost V 5 bases and J 2 bases; bases outside gene matches: 7. The length of the CDR3 is 16 residues. Germline values: CDR1 LNHNV, CDR2 YYDKDF (reference sequence). For the CDR3, the DNA is TGTGCCACCAGCCGCACGGACAGGGGAGGCAATCAGCCCCAGCATTTT. Translation: CATSRTDRGGNQPQHF.

This clone was recorded only once. The chain has TRBV29-1 and TRBJ1-4; D uncertain. CDR1 SQVTM and CDR2 ANQGSEA come from the germline V gene. The V end lost 5 bases, the J end lost 2 bases, and 6 bases lay between the germline ends. The CDR3 consists of 12 residues. The CDR3 bases are TGCAGCGTTCTCCAGACTAATGAAAAACTGTTTTTT. Translated, it gives CSVLQTNEKLFF.

The CDR3 reads CASSQWTGGSTDTQYF. CDR3 in DNA: TGTGCCAGCAGCCAATGGACAGGGGGATCCACAGATACGCAGTATTTT. The chain couples TRBV3-1 (or the pseudogene TRBV3-2) to TRBJ2-3; 10 bases map to TRBD1. CDR3 length equals 16 residues. With V trimmed by 2 bases and J by 2 bases, 4 bases remained unmatched. Germline-derived CDR1 and CDR2 are LGHDT and YNNKEL (reference sequence).

The genes are TRBV15 and TRBJ1-5; no definite D call. Germline V CDR1 and CDR2: LNHNV, YYDKDF (reference sequence). CDR3 size: 14 residues. The V end lost 4 bases, the J end lost 4 bases, and 11 bases lay between the germline ends. The CDR3 reads CATSTEAANQPQHF. In DNA form, the CDR3 reads TGTGCCACCAGCACCGAGGCAGCGAATCAGCCCCAGCATTTT.

This clone was detected only once. This sequence joins TRBV6-5 and TRBJ2-1; 8 positions match TRBD2. J was trimmed by 6 bases and V by 8 bases; bases with no gene match: 12. Germline CDR1 reads MNHEY; CDR2 reads SVGAGI. This CDR3 is built from 15 residues. DNA of the CDR3: TGTGCCAGCTGGGGGGGGACTAGTTCTGCCAATGAGCAGTTCTTC. Its translation is CASWGGTSSANEQFF.

The rearrangement joins TRBV28 to TRBJ2-7, with D unresolved. Trimming removed 2 bases at V and 1 base at J, with 6 bases between. This CDR3 is built from 13 residues. CDR1 is MDHEN and CDR2 is SYDVKM in the germline V gene. This CDR3 is CASSLRSSYEQYF. The CDR3 nucleotides are TGTGCCAGCAGTTTACGGTCATCCTACGAGCAGTACTTC.

This chain joins TRBV11-2 and TRBJ2-1; weak D call: TRBD2 (6 bases). V lost 4 bases and J 7 bases, leaving 20 bases between the germline ends. This CDR3 has 16 residues. Germline loops: CDR1 SGHAT, CDR2 FQNNGV. CDR3 in amino acids: CASSSTLAYLRNEQFF. The CDR3, as DNA: TGTGCCAGCAGCTCTACGCTAGCGTACCTAAGGAATGAGCAGTTCTTC.

V is TRBV11-2 and J is TRBJ2-7; 9 nucleotides agree with TRBD2. The CDR3 is made up of 13 amino acids. The germline gives CDR1 SGHAT, CDR2 FQNNGV. After removal of 10 bases from V and 0 bases from J, the junction contained 4 bases not matched to a gene. CDR3: CAIRLAASYEQYF. Here the CDR3 DNA reads TGTGCCATACGACTAGCGGCCTCCTACGAGCAGTACTTC. The full variable domain, in which reference TRBV11-2 and TRBJ2-7 provide the parts outside the CDR3, is EAGVAQSPRYKIIEKRQSVAFWCNPISGHATLYWYQQILGQGPKLLIQFQNNGVVDDSQLPKDRFSAERLKGVDSTLKIQPAKLEDSAVYLCAIRLAASYEQYFGPGTRLTVT.

The count of this clone is one. This chain uses TRBV7-3 with TRBJ2-3; D might be TRBD2 (5 bases). From germline, CDR1 is SGHTA and CDR2 FQGTGA. V lost 5 bases, J lost 1 base, and 13 bases lay in between. This CDR3 is 15 amino acids long. CDR3 sequence reads: CASSKSGSGTDTQYF. DNA of the CDR3: TGTGCCAGCAGCAAAAGCGGTAGCGGCACAGATACGCAGTATTTT.

V usage is TRBV2 and J usage is TRBJ2-1; D is ambiguous. Trimming stripped 4 bases from V and 3 bases from J, with 7 bases between. The CDR3 is made up of 13 amino acids. In germline, CDR1 is SNHLY, CDR2 FYNNEI. CDR3 residues: CASSGQVYNEQFF. The CDR3 bases are TGTGCCAGCAGTGGGCAGGTCTACAATGAGCAGTTCTTC.

The V call is TRBV6-6, the J call TRBJ2-3; TRBD1 aligns across 7 bases. The germline gives CDR1 MNHNY, CDR2 SVGAGI (reference sequence). CDR3 length: 12 residues. J gave up 12 bases and V 5 bases, and 8 bases lay outside the gene matches. The CDR3, as DNA: TGTGCCAGCAGTCGGGACAGATTATTTCAGTATTTT. This codes for CASSRDRLFQYF.

This clone has just a few counts. The chain couples TRBV5-1 to TRBJ2-3; the match to TRBD1 covers 9 bases. The junction had 21 bases not matched to a gene; V was cut back by 1 base and J by 0 bases. CDR1 and CDR2 (germline): SGHRS, YFSETQ. The CDR3 runs to 22 residues. The CDR3 nucleotides read TGCGCCAGCAGCTTGAACAGGGGGCGAAATCCAACTCCTTCGACGAGCACAGATACGCAGTATTTT. This sequence encodes CASSLNRGRNPTPSTSTDTQYF.

The chain uses TRBV18 and TRBJ2-5, with TRBD2 matching over 8 bases. The CDR3 loop spans 14 amino acids. V shed 3 bases, J shed 4 bases, and the junction held 4 bases outside the gene matches. Germline V lookup: CDR1 KGHSH, CDR2 LQKENI. The chain's CDR3 is CASSPRAGGETQYF. CDR3 DNA: TGTGCCAGCTCACCGCGGGCGGGAGGAGAGACCCAGTACTTC.

The chain recombines TRBV7-9 with TRBJ2-3; D ambiguous. The CDR3 spans 12 residues. Between the trimmed V and J ends, which lost 3 bases and 11 bases, there was a span of 12 bases. Germline values: CDR1 SEHNR, CDR2 FQNEAQ (reference sequence). The CDR3, as DNA: TGTGCCAGCAGCTTGTCTGGAGTTGAGCAGTATTTT. It specifies CASSLSGVEQYF.

The chain couples TRBV7-8 to TRBJ2-2, with TRBD2 as a possible D gene (6 bases). Trimming removed 5 bases from V and 6 bases from J, with 19 bases in between. Germline lookup yields CDR1 SGHVS and CDR2 FQNEAQ. The CDR3 covers 16 residues. The CDR3 spells CASSLGPITGAGELFF. CDR3 DNA: TGTGCCAGCAGCCTAGGTCCGATCACGGGGGCCGGGGAGCTGTTTTTT.

This clone has only a few counts. The chain recombines TRBV7-9 with TRBJ2-3; perhaps TRBD2 as D (5 bases). The CDR3 spans 14 residues. Germline CDR1 SEHNR, CDR2 FQNEAQ (reference sequence). V was cut by 4 bases and J by 5 bases, with 13 bases left in between. CDR3 nucleotide sequence: TGTGCCAGCAGCTCGACTACTGCGGGAGATACGCAGTATTTT. This translates into CASSSTTAGDTQYF.

The chain combines TRBV19 with TRBJ1-6; no firm D call. Germline CDR1 reads LNHDA; CDR2 reads SQIVND (reference sequence). The CDR3 is 14 residues long. Trimming cost V 3 bases and J 5 bases, with 8 bases left between them. The CDR3 nucleotides are TGTGCCAGTAGTATTGGCAGAAATAATTCACCCCTCCACTTT. The encoded protein is CASSIGRNNSPLHF.

Notes on this clone: Other DNA sequences in this specimen translate into the identical CDR3. The CDR3 protein is CASSLGGFSNQPQHF. The CDR3, as DNA: TGTGCCAGCAGTTTAGGCGGATTTAGCAATCAGCCCCAGCATTTT. The chain recombines TRBV27 with TRBJ1-5, with D unresolved. In germline, CDR1 is MNHEY, CDR2 SMNVEV (reference sequence). V shed 2 bases and J shed 0 bases, with 8 bases lying between them. The CDR3 covers 15 residues.

V gene TRBV6-5 combines with J gene TRBJ2-3, with D possibly TRBD2 on 5 matching bases. The ends were cut back, 3 bases at V and 4 bases at J, with 8 bases in the middle. Germline V gene lookup returns CDR1 MNHEY and CDR2 SVGAGI. The CDR3 spans 13 residues. The CDR3 sequence is CASSYRESDTQYF. The CDR3 nucleotides read TGTGCCAGCAGTTATAGGGAGTCAGATACGCAGTATTTT.

This clone was counted a few times. The CDR3 nucleotides are TGTGCCAGCAGTCCCGCCACTCCACCCCCTTGGAATGAGCAGTTCTTC. Its translation: CASSPATPPPWNEQFF. The genes are TRBV27 and TRBJ2-1; D is ambiguous. This CDR3 region has 16 residues. Deletions cut 5 bases from V and 7 bases from J, with 21 bases between. From germline, CDR1 is MNHEY and CDR2 SMNVEV (reference sequence).

Only a few counts were recorded for this clone. The chain joins TRBV19 to TRBJ2-3; D ambiguous. Trimming cost V 5 bases and J 3 bases, with 12 bases left between them. Germline V gives CDR1 LNHDA, CDR2 SQIVND (reference sequence). The CDR3 extends over 14 amino acids. This CDR3 reads CASSFQRKTDTQYF. The CDR3 DNA follows: TGTGCCAGTAGTTTTCAGCGAAAAACAGATACGCAGTATTTT.

The V call is TRBV27, the J call TRBJ2-7, with 10 bases matching TRBD1. The CDR3 contains 15 residues. Germline loops: CDR1 MNHEY, CDR2 SMNVEV (reference sequence). Unmatched junction bases numbered 9, after V lost 7 bases and J lost 3 bases. The CDR3 nucleotides are TGTGCCAGCAACCCGGGACAGGGGCCGTTCTACGAGCAGTACTTC. This gives the protein CASNPGQGPFYEQYF.

J is TRBJ2-3 and V is TRBV19; maybe TRBD2 (6 bases). Trimming pared 7 bases from V and 1 base from J, leaving 21 bases between. In germline, CDR1 is LNHDA, CDR2 SQIVND (reference sequence). This CDR3 is built from 17 residues. CDR3 in amino acids: CASTLTPGTEGTDTQYF. The CDR3 DNA reads TGTGCCAGTACCTTAACCCCGGGGACTGAGGGCACAGATACGCAGTATTTT. Filled out from reference TRBV19 and TRBJ2-3, the complete variable domain reads DGGITQSPKYLFRKEGQNVTLSCEQNLNHDAMYWYRQDPGQGLRLIYYSQIVNDFQKGDIAEGYSVSREKKESFPLTVTSAQKNPTAFYLCASTLTPGTEGTDTQYFGPGTRLTVL.

The CDR3 nucleotides read TGTGCCAGCAGGGGGACAGGGGAGGGGAATGAGCAGTTCTTC. Amino acids: CASRGTGEGNEQFF. The V and J genes are TRBV6-5 and TRBJ2-1; 10 bases match TRBD1. Germline loops: CDR1 MNHEY, CDR2 SVGAGI. This CDR3 is 14 amino acids long. The V and J ends lost 6 bases and 7 bases, in that order; junction bases with no gene match: 6.

The chain recombines TRBV15 with TRBJ2-1, with D uncertain. With 1 base removed from V and 6 bases from J, the gap between germline ends came to 16 bases. Germline assignment: CDR1 LNHNV and CDR2 YYDKDF (reference sequence). This CDR3 has 16 amino acids. This chain's CDR3 is CATSRVPTPTPNEQFF. CDR3 bases: TGTGCCACCAGCAGAGTACCGACTCCGACTCCCAATGAGCAGTTCTTC.

The chain couples TRBV6-1 to TRBJ1-2; 11 nucleotides align to TRBD1. This CDR3 has 15 amino acids. Unmatched junction bases numbered 6, after V lost 1 base and J lost 8 bases. Germline V CDR1 and CDR2: MNHNS, SASEGT. Written as DNA, the CDR3 is TGTGCCAGCAGTGAAGTTTTAGGGACAGGGGGAGGCTACACCTTC. It codes for CASSEVLGTGGGYTF.

The chain couples TRBV18 to TRBJ2-1, with 8 bases lining up with TRBD2. The germline V gene encodes CDR1 KGHSH and CDR2 LQKENI. V lost 6 bases to trimming and J lost 7 bases; unmatched junction nucleotides: 8. The CDR3 consists of 14 residues. For the CDR3, the DNA is TGTGCCAGCTCTCCCCAGCGGGGGCTGAATGAGCAGTTCTTC. This encodes CASSPQRGLNEQFF. The full variable domain, completed using reference TRBV18 and TRBJ2-1, is NAGVMQNPRHLVRRRGQEARLRCSPMKGHSHVYWYRQLPEEGLKFMVYLQKENIIDESGMPKERFSAEFPKEGPSILRIQQVVRGDSAAYFCASSPQRGLNEQFFGPGTRLTVL.